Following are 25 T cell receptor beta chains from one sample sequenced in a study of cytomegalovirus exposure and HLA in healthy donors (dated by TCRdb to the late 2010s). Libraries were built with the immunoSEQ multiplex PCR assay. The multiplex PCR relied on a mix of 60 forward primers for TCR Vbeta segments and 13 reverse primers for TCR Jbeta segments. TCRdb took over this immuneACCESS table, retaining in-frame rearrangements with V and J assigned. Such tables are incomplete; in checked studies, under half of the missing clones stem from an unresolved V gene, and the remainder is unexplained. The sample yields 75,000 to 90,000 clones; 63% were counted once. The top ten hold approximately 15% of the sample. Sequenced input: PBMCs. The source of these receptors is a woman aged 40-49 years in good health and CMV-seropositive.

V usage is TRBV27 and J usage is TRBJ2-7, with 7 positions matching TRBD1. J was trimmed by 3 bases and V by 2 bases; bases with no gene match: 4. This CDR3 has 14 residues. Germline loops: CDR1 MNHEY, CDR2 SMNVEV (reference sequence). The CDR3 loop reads CASSLRAGGYEQYF. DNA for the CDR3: TGTGCCAGCAGTTTAAGGGCAGGGGGCTACGAGCAGTACTTC.

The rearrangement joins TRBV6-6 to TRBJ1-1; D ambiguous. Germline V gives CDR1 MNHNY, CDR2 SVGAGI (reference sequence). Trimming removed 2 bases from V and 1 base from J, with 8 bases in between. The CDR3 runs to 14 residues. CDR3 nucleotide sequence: TGTGCCAGCAGTTACCGTCGGGGGAACACTGAAGCTTTCTTT. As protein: CASSYRRGNTEAFF.

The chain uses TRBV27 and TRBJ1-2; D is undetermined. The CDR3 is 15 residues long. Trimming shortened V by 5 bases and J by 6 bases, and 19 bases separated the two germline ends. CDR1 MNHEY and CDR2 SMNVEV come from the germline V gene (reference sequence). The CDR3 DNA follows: TGTGCCAGCAGTATACACCCAGAGGGAACCCATGGCTACACCTTC. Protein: CASSIHPEGTHGYTF.

The CDR3 bases are TGTGCCGGTTGGGGGGGAAACACAGATACGCAGTATTTT. Amino acid sequence: CAGWGGNTDTQYF. This chain joins TRBV6-1 and TRBJ2-3, with TRBD2 identical over 7 bases. The length of the CDR3 is 13 residues. The V gene's germline CDR1 is MNHNS and CDR2 SASEGT. V trimming: 11 bases; J trimming: 2 bases; junction bases outside the gene matches: 7.

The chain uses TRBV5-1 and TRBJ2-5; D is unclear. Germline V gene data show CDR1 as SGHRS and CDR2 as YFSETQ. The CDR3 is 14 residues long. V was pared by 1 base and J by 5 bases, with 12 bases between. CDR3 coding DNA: TGCGCCAGCAGCTTGCAGGTGGTGGGTGAGACCCAGTACTTC. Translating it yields CASSLQVVGETQYF.

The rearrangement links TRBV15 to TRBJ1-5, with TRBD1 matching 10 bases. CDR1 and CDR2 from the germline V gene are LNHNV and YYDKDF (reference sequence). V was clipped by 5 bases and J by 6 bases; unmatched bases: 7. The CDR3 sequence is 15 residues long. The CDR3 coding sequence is TGTGCCACCAGCGACCGGGACAGGGGTATTCAGCCCCAGCATTTT. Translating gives CATSDRDRGIQPQHF.

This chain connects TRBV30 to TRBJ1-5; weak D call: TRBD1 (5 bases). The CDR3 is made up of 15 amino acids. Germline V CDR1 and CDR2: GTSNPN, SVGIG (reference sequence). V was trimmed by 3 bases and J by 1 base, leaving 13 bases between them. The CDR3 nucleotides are TGTGCCTGGAGGACCCAGGGTTGGAGCAATCAGCCCCAGCATTTT. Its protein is CAWRTQGWSNQPQHF.

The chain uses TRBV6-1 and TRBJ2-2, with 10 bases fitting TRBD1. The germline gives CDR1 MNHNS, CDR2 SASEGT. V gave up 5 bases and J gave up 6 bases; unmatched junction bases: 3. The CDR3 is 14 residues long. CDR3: CASSRDRGPGELFF. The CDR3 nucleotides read TGTGCCAGCAGTCGGGACAGGGGACCCGGGGAGCTGTTTTTT.

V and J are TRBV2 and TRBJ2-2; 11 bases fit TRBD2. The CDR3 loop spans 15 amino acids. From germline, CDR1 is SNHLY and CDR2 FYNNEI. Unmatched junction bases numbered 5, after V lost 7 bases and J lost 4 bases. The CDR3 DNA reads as TGTGCCAGCACCGGGACTAGCGGCTCCACCGGGGAGCTGTTTTTT. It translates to CASTGTSGSTGELFF.

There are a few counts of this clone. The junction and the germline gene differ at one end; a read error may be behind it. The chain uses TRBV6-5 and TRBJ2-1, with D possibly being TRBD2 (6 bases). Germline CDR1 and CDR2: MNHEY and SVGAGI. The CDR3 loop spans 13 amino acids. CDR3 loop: CASSLESGRTVVF. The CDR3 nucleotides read TGTGCCAGCAGTTTGGAGTCGGGGAGGACCGTGGTCTTC.

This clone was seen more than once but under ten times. Here the CDR3 DNA reads TGTGCCAGCAGCATACTAGCGGGAGGGATAGATACGCAGTATTTT. Amino acids: CASSILAGGIDTQYF. The chain joins TRBV21-1 to TRBJ2-3; no DNA check was done on the table's D call, TRBD2. TRBV21-1 is designated a pseudogene. The CDR3 covers 15 residues.

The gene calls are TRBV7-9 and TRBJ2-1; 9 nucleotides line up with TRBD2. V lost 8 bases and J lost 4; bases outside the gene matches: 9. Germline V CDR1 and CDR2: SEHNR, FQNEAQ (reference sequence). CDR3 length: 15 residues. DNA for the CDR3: TGTGCCAGCCGTCGGTCAGCGGGAGGTTACAATGAGCAGTTCTTC. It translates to CASRRSAGGYNEQFF.

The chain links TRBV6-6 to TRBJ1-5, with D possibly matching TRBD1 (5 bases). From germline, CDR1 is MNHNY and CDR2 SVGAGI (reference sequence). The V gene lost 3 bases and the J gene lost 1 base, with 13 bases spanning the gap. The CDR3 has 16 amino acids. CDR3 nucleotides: TGTGCCAGCAGTTATGGAGGGGCTCGGAGCAATCAGCCCCAGCATTTT. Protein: CASSYGGARSNQPQHF.

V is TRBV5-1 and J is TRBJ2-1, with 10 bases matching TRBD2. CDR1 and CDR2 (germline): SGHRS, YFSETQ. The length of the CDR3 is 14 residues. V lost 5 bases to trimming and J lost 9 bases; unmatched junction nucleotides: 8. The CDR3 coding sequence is TGCGCCAGCAGTCCCCTAGCGGGAGCGGGTGAGCAGTTCTTC. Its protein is CASSPLAGAGEQFF.

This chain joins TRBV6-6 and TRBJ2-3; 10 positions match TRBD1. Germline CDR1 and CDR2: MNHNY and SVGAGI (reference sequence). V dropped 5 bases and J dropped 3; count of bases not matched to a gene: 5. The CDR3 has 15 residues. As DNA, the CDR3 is TGTGCCAGCAGTCGGGACAGGGGCGGAACAGATACGCAGTATTTT. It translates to CASSRDRGGTDTQYF.

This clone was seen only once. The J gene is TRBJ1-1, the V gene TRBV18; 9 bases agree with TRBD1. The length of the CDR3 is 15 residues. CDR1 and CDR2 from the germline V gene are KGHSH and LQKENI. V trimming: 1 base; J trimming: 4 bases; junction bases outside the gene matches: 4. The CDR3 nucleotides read TGTGCCAGCTCACCACGGGACAGGGTTGGCACTGAAGCTTTCTTT. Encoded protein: CASSPRDRVGTEAFF. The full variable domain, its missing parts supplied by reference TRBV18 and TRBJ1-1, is NAGVMQNPRHLVRRRGQEARLRCSPMKGHSHVYWYRQLPEEGLKFMVYLQKENIIDESGMPKERFSAEFPKEGPSILRIQQVVRGDSAAYFCASSPRDRVGTEAFFGQGTRLTVV.

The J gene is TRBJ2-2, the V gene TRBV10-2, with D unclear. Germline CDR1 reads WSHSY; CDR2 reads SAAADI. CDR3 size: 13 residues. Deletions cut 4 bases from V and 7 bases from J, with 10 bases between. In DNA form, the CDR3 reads TGCGCCAGCAGTGTTGTAGTCCTCGGGGAGCTGTTTTTT. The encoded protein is CASSVVVLGELFF.

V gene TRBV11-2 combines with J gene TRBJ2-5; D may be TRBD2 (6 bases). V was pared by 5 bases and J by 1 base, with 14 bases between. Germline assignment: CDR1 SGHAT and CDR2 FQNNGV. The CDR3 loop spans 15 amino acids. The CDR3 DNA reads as TGTGCCAGCAGCGTCCGGGGAGCGGGCCAAGAGACCCAGTACTTC. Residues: CASSVRGAGQETQYF.

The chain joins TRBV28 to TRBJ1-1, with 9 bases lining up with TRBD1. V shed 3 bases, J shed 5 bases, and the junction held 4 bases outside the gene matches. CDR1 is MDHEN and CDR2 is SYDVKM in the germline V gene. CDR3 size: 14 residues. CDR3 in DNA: TGTGCCAGCAGTTTGGGACAGGGATGGACTGAAGCTTTCTTT. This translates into CASSLGQGWTEAFF.

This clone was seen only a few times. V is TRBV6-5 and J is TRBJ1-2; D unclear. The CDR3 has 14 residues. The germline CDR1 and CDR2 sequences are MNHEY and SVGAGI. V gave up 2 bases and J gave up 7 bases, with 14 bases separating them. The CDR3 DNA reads TGTGCCAGCAGTTACGAGGGAGTAATGGGTGGCTACACCTTC. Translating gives CASSYEGVMGGYTF.

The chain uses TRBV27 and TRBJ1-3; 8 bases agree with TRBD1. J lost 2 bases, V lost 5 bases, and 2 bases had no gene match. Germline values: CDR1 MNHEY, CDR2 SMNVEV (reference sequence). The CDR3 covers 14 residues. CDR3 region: CASSGQGPGNTIYF. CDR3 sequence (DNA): TGTGCCAGCAGTGGACAGGGCCCTGGAAACACCATATATTTT.

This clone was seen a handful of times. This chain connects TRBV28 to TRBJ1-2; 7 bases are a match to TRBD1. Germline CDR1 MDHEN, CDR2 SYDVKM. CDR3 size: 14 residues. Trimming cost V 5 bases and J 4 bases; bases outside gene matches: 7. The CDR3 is CASSPPGTVYGYTF. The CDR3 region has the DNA TGTGCCAGCAGTCCCCCCGGGACAGTCTATGGCTACACCTTC.

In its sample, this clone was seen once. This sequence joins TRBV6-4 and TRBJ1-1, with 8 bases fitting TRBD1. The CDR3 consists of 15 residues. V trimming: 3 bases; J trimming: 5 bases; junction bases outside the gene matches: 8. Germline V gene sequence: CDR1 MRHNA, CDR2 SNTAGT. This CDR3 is CASSENTGGGTEAFF. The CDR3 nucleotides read TGTGCCAGCAGTGAAAACACAGGGGGGGGTACTGAAGCTTTCTTT.

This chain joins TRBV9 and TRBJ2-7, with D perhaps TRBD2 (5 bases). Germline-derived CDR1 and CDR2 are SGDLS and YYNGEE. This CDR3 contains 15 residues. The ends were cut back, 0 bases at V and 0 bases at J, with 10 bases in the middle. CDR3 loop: CASSVVGSASYEQYF. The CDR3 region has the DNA TGTGCCAGCAGCGTAGTTGGGAGCGCCTCCTACGAGCAGTACTTC.

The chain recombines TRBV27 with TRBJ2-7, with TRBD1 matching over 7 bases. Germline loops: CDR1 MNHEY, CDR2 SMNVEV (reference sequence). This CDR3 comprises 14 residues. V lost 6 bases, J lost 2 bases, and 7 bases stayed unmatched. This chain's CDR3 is CASSFGDSTYEQYF. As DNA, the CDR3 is TGTGCCAGCAGCTTCGGGGACAGCACCTACGAGCAGTACTTC.